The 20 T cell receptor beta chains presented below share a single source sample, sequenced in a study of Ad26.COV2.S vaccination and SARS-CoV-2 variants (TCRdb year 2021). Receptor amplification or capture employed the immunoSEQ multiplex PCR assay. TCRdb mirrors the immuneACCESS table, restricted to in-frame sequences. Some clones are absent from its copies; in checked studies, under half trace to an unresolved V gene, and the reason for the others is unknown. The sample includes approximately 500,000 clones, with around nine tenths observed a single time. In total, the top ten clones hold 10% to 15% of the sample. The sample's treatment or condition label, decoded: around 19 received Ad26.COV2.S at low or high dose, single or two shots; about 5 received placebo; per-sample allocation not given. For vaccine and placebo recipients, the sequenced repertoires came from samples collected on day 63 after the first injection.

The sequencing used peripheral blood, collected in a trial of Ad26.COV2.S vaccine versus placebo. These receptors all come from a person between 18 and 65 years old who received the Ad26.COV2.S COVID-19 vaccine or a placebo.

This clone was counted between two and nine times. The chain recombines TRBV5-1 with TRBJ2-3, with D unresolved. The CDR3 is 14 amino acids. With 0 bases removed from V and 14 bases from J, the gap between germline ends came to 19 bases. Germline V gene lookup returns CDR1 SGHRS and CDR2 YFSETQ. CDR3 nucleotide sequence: TGCGCCAGCAGCTTGGCCTCCCCTTCCCAAGATCCGTATTTT. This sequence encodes CASSLASPSQDPYF.

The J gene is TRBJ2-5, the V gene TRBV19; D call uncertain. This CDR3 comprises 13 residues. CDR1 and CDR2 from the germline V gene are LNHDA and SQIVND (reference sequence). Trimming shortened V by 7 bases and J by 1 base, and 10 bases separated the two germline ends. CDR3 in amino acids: CASKGMGQETQYF. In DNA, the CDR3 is TGTGCCAGTAAGGGAATGGGCCAAGAGACCCAGTACTTC.

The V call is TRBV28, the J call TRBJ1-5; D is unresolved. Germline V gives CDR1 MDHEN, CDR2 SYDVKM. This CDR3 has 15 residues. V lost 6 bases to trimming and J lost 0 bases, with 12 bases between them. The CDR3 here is CASSLLGSSNQPQHF. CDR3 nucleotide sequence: TGTGCCAGCAGCCTTTTGGGTTCTAGCAATCAGCCCCAGCATTTT.

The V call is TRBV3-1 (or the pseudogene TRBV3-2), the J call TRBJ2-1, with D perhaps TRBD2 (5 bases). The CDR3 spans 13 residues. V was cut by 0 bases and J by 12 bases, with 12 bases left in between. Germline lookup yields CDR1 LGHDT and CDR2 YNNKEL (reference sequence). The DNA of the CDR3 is TGTGCCAGCAGCCAAGATTTGACCCGGGGGCAGTTCTTC. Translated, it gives CASSQDLTRGQFF.

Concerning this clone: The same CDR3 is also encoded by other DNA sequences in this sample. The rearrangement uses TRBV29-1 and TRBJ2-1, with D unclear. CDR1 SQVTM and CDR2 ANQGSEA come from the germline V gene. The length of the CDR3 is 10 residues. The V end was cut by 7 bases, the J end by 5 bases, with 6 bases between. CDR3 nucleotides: TGCAGCGCCCGAAACAATGAGCAGTTCTTC. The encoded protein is CSARNNEQFF.

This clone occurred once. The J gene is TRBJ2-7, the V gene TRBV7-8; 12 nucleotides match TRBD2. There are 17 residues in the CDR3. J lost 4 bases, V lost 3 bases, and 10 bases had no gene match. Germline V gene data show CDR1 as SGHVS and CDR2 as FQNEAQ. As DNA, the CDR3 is TGTGCCAGCAGCTTCGGTCCCTCGACTAGCGGGAGTTACGAGCAGTACTTC. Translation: CASSFGPSTSGSYEQYF.

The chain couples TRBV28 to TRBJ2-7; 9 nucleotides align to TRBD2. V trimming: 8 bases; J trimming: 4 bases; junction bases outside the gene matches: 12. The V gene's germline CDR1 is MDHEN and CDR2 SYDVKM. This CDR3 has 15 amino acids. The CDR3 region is CASSFPTSGRYEQYF. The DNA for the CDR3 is TGTGCCAGCTCCTTCCCGACTAGCGGAAGATACGAGCAGTACTTC. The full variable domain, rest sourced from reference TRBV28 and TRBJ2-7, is DVKVTQSSRYLVKRTGEKVFLECVQDMDHENMFWYRQDPGLGLRLIYFSYDVKMKEKGDIPEGYSVSREKKERFSLILESASTNQTSMYLCASSFPTSGRYEQYFGPGTRLTVT.

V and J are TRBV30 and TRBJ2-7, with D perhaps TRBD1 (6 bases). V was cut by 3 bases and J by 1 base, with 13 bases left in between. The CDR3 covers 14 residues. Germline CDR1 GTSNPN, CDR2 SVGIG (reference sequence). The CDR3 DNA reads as TGTGCCTGGAGACCGGGACAATGGTCCTACGAGCAGTACTTC. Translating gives CAWRPGQWSYEQYF.

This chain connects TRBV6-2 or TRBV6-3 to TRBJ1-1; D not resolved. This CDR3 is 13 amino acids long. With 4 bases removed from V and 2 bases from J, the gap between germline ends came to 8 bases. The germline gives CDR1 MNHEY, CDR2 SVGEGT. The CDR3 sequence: CASSFKTNTEAFF. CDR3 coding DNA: TGTGCCAGCAGTTTCAAGACTAACACTGAAGCTTTCTTT.

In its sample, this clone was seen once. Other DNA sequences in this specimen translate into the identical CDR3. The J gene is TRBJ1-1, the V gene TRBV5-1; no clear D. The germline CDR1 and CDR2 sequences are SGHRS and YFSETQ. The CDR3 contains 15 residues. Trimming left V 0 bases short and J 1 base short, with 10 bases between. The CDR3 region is CASSLAPTGNTEAFF. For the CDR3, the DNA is TGCGCCAGCAGCTTGGCCCCGACGGGGAACACTGAAGCTTTCTTT.

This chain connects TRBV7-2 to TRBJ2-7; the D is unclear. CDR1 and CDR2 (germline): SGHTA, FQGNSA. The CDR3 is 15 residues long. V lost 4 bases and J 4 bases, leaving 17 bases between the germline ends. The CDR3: CASSSPLRLHYEQYF. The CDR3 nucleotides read TGTGCCAGCAGCTCCCCTTTACGGCTTCATTACGAGCAGTACTTC.

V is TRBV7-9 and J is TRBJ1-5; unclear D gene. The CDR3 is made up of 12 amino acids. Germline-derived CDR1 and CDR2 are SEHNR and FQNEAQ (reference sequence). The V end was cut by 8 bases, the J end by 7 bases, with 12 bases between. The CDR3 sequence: CASSRGGQPQHF. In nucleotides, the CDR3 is TGTGCCAGCTCCCGAGGCGGCCAGCCCCAGCATTTT.

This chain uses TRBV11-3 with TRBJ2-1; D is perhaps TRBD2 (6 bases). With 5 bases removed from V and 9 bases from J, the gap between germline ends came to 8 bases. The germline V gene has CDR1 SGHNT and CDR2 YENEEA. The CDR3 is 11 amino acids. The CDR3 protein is CASSRGGEQFF. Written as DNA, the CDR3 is TGTGCCAGCAGCCGGGGAGGTGAGCAGTTCTTC.

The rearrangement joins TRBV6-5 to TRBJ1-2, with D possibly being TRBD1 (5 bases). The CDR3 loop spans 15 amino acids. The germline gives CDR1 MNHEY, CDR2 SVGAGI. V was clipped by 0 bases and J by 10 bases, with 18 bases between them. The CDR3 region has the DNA TGTGCCAGCAGTTACTCCCCCGAGCGCCTAGGGGACTACACCTTC. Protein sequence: CASSYSPERLGDYTF.

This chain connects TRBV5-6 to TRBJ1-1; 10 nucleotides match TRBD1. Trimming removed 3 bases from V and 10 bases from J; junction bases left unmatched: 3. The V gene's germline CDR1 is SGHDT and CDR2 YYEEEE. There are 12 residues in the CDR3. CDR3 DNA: TGTGCCAGCAGCTCGACAGGGGGCGCAGCTTTCTTT. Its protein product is CASSSTGGAAFF.

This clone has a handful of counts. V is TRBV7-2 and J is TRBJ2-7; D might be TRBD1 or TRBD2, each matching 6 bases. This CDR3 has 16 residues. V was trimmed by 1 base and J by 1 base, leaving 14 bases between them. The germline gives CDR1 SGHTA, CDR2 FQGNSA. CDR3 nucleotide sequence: TGTGCCAGCAGCTTAGTGGGGGGCGTCGGGTCCTACGAGCAGTACTTC. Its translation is CASSLVGGVGSYEQYF. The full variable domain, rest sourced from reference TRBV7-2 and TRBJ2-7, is GAGVSQSPSNKVTEKGKDVELRCDPISGHTALYWYRQSLGQGLEFLIYFQGNSAPDKSGLPSDRFSAERTGGSVSTLTIQRTQQEDSAVYLCASSLVGGVGSYEQYFGPGTRLTVT.

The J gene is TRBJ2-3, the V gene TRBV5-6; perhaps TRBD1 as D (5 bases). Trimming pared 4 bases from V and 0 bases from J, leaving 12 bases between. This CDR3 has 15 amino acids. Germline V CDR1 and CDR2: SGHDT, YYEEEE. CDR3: CASSQGMASTDTQYF. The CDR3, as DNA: TGTGCCAGCAGCCAGGGTATGGCCAGCACAGATACGCAGTATTTT.

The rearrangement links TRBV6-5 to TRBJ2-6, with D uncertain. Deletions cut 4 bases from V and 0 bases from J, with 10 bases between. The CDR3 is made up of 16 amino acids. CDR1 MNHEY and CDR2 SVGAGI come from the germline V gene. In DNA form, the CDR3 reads TGTGCCAGCAGTTTTCGGGTGAACTCTGGGGCCAACGTCCTGACTTTC. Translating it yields CASSFRVNSGANVLTF.

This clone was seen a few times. CDR3 sequence (DNA): TGTGCCAGCAAAGAGGGCTTTCAGCCCCAGCATTTT. This codes for CASKEGFQPQHF. This rearrangement joins TRBV28 to TRBJ1-5; D gene ambiguous. Per the germline V gene, CDR1 is MDHEN and CDR2 is SYDVKM. This CDR3 region has 12 residues. V lost 7 bases, J lost 6 bases, and 10 bases lay in between.

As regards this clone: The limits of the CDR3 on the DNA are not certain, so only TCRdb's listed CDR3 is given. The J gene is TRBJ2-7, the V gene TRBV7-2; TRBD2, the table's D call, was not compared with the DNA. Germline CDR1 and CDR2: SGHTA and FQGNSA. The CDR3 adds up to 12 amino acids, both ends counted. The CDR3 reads CASSTSGYEQYF.